Following are 25 T cell receptor beta chains from one sample sequenced in a study of neurological immune-mediated disorders. MiXCR, applied by TCRdb to the 5' RACE reads, yields one record per CDR3 protein. The data hold approximately 58,000 distinct CDR3 sequences, with 9.5% to 12% observed a single time. Sequencing input: PBMCs. All receptors come from a man in his sixties in good health.

This clonotype was picked up many times. V and J are TRBV12-3 or TRBV12-4 and TRBJ2-1; 12 bases are a match to TRBD2. The CDR3 covers 16 residues. V dropped 5 bases and J dropped 4; count of bases not matched to a gene: 6. The CDR3 loop is CASSPGLAGGYNEQFF. Written as DNA, the CDR3 is TGTGCCAGCAGTCCAGGGCTAGCGGGGGGGTACAATGAGCAGTTCTTC.

This clonotype was counted many times. V is TRBV5-1 and J is TRBJ2-3; the D is unclear. V was cut by 0 bases and J by 11 bases, with 16 bases left in between. The V gene's germline CDR1 is SGHRS and CDR2 YFSETQ. The CDR3 has 14 residues. The CDR3 loop reads CASSLAGSLGEQYF. The CDR3 DNA sequence: TGCGCCAGCAGCTTGGCCGGCTCCTTAGGTGAGCAGTATTTT.

The rearrangement links TRBV12-3 or TRBV12-4 to TRBJ2-1; D may match TRBD1 or TRBD2 (5 bases each). CDR3 length: 13 amino acids. The V gene lost 6 bases and the J gene lost 10 bases, with 16 bases spanning the gap. CDR3 DNA: TGTGCCAGCAGCAAACCTCTAGGGACCGAGCAGTTCTTC. Protein product: CASSKPLGTEQFF.

This clonotype was detected ten times or more. The CDR3 region is CSVEKGSYGYTF. The CDR3 DNA follows: TGCAGCGTTGAAAAAGGATCCTATGGCTACACCTTC. This chain joins TRBV29-1 and TRBJ1-2; D is undetermined. CDR1 is SQVTM and CDR2 is ANQGSEA in the germline V gene. The ends were cut back, 2 bases at V and 4 bases at J, with 8 bases in the middle. The length of the CDR3 is 12 residues.

The table lists this clonotype with many counts. The V gene is TRBV7-2, the J gene TRBJ2-7, with 10 bases that match TRBD1. Germline V gene sequence: CDR1 SGHTA, CDR2 FQGNSA. This CDR3 has 15 residues. V trimming: 6 bases; J trimming: 9 bases; junction bases outside the gene matches: 14. The CDR3 nucleotides are TGTGCCAGCAGTGCCGGTGGGACAGGGGAGGTGGGGCAGTACTTC. Protein product: CASSAGGTGEVGQYF.

This clonotype was counted ten times or more. The chain has TRBV10-3 and TRBJ2-1; 15 nucleotides line up with TRBD2. The CDR3 spans 16 residues. Looked up from germline, CDR1 is ENHRY and CDR2 is SYGVKD. V gave up 6 bases and J gave up 8 bases; unmatched junction bases: 8. In DNA, the CDR3 is TGTGCCATCAGCACGGGACTAGCGGGGGGCTATGATGAGCAGTTCTTC. Translation: CAISTGLAGGYDEQFF.

This clonotype has at least ten counts. The chain combines TRBV9 with TRBJ2-5; the D gene could be TRBD1 or TRBD2 (5 bases each). The CDR3 sequence is 15 residues long. CDR1 SGDLS and CDR2 YYNGEE come from the germline V gene. V was shortened by 4 bases and J by 0 bases, with 13 bases between the two germline ends. Written as DNA, the CDR3 is TGTGCCAGCAGCCCCGAAGAGGGGTACCAAGAGACCCAGTACTTC. Translating gives CASSPEEGYQETQYF.

This clonotype showed up many times. The chain couples TRBV12-3 or TRBV12-4 to TRBJ2-2; 7 bases align to TRBD1. V was clipped by 7 bases and J by 8 bases; unmatched bases: 10. The CDR3 length is 14 residues. The CDR3 spells CASKIDRVPGELFF. CDR3 DNA sequence: TGTGCCAGCAAAATTGACAGGGTGCCTGGGGAGCTGTTTTTT.

This clonotype was counted at least ten times. The chain has TRBV28 and TRBJ1-1; D is unresolved. The CDR3 is 14 amino acids. The germline gives CDR1 MDHEN, CDR2 SYDVKM. V was trimmed by 5 bases and J by 6 bases, leaving 16 bases between them. The chain's CDR3 is CASSPVTIGSEAFF. CDR3 nucleotide sequence: TGTGCCAGCAGTCCCGTTACCATCGGCTCTGAAGCTTTCTTT.

This clonotype was observed many times. This CDR3 reads CASTQGETYNEQFF. The CDR3 nucleotides read TGTGCCAGCACCCAGGGCGAAACTTACAATGAGCAGTTCTTC. The chain carries TRBV7-2 and TRBJ2-1, with a tentative D call TRBD1 (5 bases). Germline loops: CDR1 SGHTA, CDR2 FQGNSA. The V end lost 7 bases, the J end lost 4 bases, and 14 bases lay between the germline ends. The CDR3 sequence is 14 residues long.

As concerns this clonotype: A much larger clone differs by one base, so this may be a read error. The chain employs TRBV20-1 and TRBJ1-2; perhaps TRBD1 as D (5 bases). V was shortened by 3 bases and J by 0 bases, with 11 bases between the two germline ends. The CDR3 runs 14 residues. Germline values: CDR1 DFQATT, CDR2 SNEGSKA (reference sequence). The DNA for the CDR3 is TGCAGTGCTAGGGCGGGGGATTCTAACTATGGCTACACCTTC. This encodes CSARAGDSNYGYTF.

Worth noting for this clonotype: Since a much larger clone is just one base distant, this may be a read error. The V and J genes are TRBV20-1 and TRBJ2-5; a possible D gene is TRBD2 (5 bases). The germline CDR1 and CDR2 sequences are DFQATT and SNEGSKA (reference sequence). The CDR3 has 16 residues. V gave up 8 bases and J gave up 1 base, with 23 bases separating them. This chain's CDR3 is CSSTKVSGVGQETQYF. CDR3 sequence (DNA): TGCAGTTCTACTAAGGTCTCCGGGGTCGGCCAAGAGACCCAGTACTTC.

This clonotype was seen many times. V is TRBV5-1 and J is TRBJ2-1, with a possible D match to TRBD2 (7 bases). The CDR3 covers 15 residues. Trimming removed 0 bases from V and 9 bases from J, with 16 bases in between. Germline values: CDR1 SGHRS, CDR2 YFSETQ. The CDR3 loop reads CASSLEVGGPSEQFF. CDR3 in DNA: TGCGCCAGCAGCTTGGAGGTGGGGGGGCCGAGTGAGCAGTTCTTC.

This clonotype was found many times. V usage is TRBV6-2 or TRBV6-3 and J usage is TRBJ1-2; D remains unclear. The germline gives CDR1 MNHEY, CDR2 SVGEGT. V was shortened by 5 bases and J by 7 bases, with 20 bases between the two germline ends. The CDR3 spans 15 residues. CDR3 residues: CASSKKTGPATGYTF. The CDR3 DNA follows: TGTGCCAGCAGTAAAAAGACCGGGCCAGCGACTGGCTACACCTTC.

The rearrangement uses TRBV29-1 and TRBJ2-1, with 13 positions matching TRBD2. Germline-derived CDR1 and CDR2 are SQVTM and ANQGSEA. The CDR3 consists of 14 residues. J gave up 2 bases and V 7 bases, and 2 bases lay outside the gene matches. This CDR3 reads CSGGLAGTYNEQFF. The CDR3 nucleotides are TGCAGCGGGGGACTAGCGGGGACCTACAATGAGCAGTTCTTC.

This clonotype was found many times. The chain recombines TRBV28 with TRBJ1-5; tentative D call: TRBD1 (6 bases). Germline CDR1 and CDR2: MDHEN and SYDVKM. The CDR3 contains 13 residues. V was shortened by 8 bases and J by 4 bases, with 12 bases between the two germline ends. CDR3 in DNA: TGTGCCAGCTCGGGGGCAACAAATCAGCCCCAGCATTTT. Protein: CASSGATNQPQHF.

This clonotype was counted many times. The chain links TRBV5-8 to TRBJ2-2; D gene uncertain. Trimming cost V 3 bases and J 4 bases, with 7 bases left between them. CDR3 length: 13 residues. CDR1 and CDR2 from the germline V gene are SGHTS and YDEGEE. CDR3 residues: CASSSVATGELFF. The CDR3 DNA sequence: TGTGCCAGCAGCTCGGTAGCCACCGGGGAGCTGTTTTTT.

This clonotype was seen ten or more times. V is TRBV14 and J is TRBJ1-2, with 8 bases aligning to TRBD1. Germline V gene lookup returns CDR1 SGHDN and CDR2 FVKESK. The CDR3 runs to 13 residues. With V trimmed by 6 bases and J by 8 bases, 8 bases remained unmatched. The DNA for the CDR3 is TGTGCCAGCAGATACACAGGGGGTCGGGGCTACACCTTC. Translating gives CASRYTGGRGYTF.

This clonotype was seen at least ten times. The CDR3 nucleotides read TGTGCCAGCACCCCGCCCGGCACCGGGGAGCTGTTTTTT. Translation: CASTPPGTGELFF. This rearrangement joins TRBV6-6 to TRBJ2-2; D not resolved. CDR1 and CDR2 from the germline V gene are MNHNY and SVGAGI (reference sequence). V shed 7 bases and J shed 4 bases, with 10 bases lying between them. This CDR3 spans 13 amino acids.

There are many counts of this clonotype. V and J are TRBV11-2 and TRBJ2-3, with 9 positions matching TRBD1. V was pared by 0 bases and J by 4 bases, with 5 bases of the junction left unmatched. The CDR3 extends over 16 amino acids. Germline loops: CDR1 SGHAT, CDR2 FQNNGV. The CDR3 DNA reads TGTGCCAGCAGCTTAGATCCGGGACAGGGCTCAGATACGCAGTATTTT. Protein sequence: CASSLDPGQGSDTQYF.

Concerning this clonotype itself: Being one base from a much bigger clone, this may be a read error. The CDR3 loop is CSVRTTGDQPQHF. The CDR3 nucleotides are TGCAGTGTTAGGACTACAGGGGATCAGCCCCAGCATTTT. The J gene is TRBJ1-5, the V gene TRBV20-1, with 7 nucleotides matching TRBD1. The ends lost 7 bases at V and 5 bases at J; junction bases unmatched: 8. The CDR3 extends over 13 amino acids. In germline, CDR1 is DFQATT, CDR2 SNEGSKA (reference sequence).

This clonotype came up many times. The J gene is TRBJ2-3, the V gene TRBV12-3 or TRBV12-4, with a possible D match to TRBD1 (6 bases). With 6 bases removed from V and 0 bases from J, the gap between germline ends came to 10 bases. This CDR3 is 14 amino acids long. The CDR3 coding sequence is TGTGCCAGCAGGCTCACAGGGAGCACAGATACGCAGTATTTT. Its protein is CASRLTGSTDTQYF.

There are many counts of this clonotype. The chain recombines TRBV27 with TRBJ2-3; perhaps D is TRBD1 or TRBD2 (6 bases each). Trimming removed 3 bases at V and 8 bases at J, with 12 bases between. The CDR3 has 13 residues. Germline V gives CDR1 MNHEY, CDR2 SMNVEV (reference sequence). The CDR3 nucleotides are TGTGCCAGCAGTTTGTCGGGGGCAAGTACGCAGTATTTT. This codes for CASSLSGASTQYF.

The sample holds many counts of this clonotype. This rearrangement joins TRBV4-1 to TRBJ2-2, with 13 bases aligning to TRBD2. This CDR3 has 16 amino acids. Germline CDR1 MGHRA, CDR2 YSYEKL. J gave up 8 bases and V 3 bases, and 6 bases lay outside the gene matches. This chain's CDR3 is CASSHGLAGVSGELFF. The CDR3 nucleotides are TGCGCCAGCAGCCACGGACTAGCGGGGGTTTCTGGGGAGCTGTTTTTT.

This clonotype was detected ten times or more. The chain uses TRBV20-1 and TRBJ1-1; 7 nucleotides line up with TRBD1. This CDR3 has 11 residues. Per the germline V gene, CDR1 is DFQATT and CDR2 is SNEGSKA (reference sequence). V shed 7 bases, J shed 1 base, and the junction held 0 bases outside the gene matches. CDR3 sequence (DNA): TGCAGTGGACAGGGGAACACTGAAGCTTTCTTT. Amino acids: CSGQGNTEAFF.